This TCR beta chain was sequenced during a study of cytotoxic CD8 clonotypes in ibrutinib-treated CLL. The method was immunoSEQ multiplex PCR; TCRdb's version includes in-frame clones alone and lacks a portion of them. The top ten hold roughly 2% of the sample, which has 100,000 to 150,000 clones, approximately 83% seen once. V gave up 3 bases and J gave up 7 bases, with 13 bases separating them. Germline V gene sequence: CDR1 KGHSH, CDR2 LQKENI. The CDR3 contains 13 residues. This chain links TRBV18 with TRBJ2-7; D is unclear. Here the sequenced sample was PBMCs, taken after 24 months of ibrutinib treatment. The receptor's source is a human donor with chronic lymphocytic leukemia. The DNA of the CDR3 is TGTGCCAGCTCACCTAACAGACCTGGGGAGCAGTACTTC. Translating gives CASSPNRPGEQYF.